Following are 31 T cell receptor beta chains from one sample sequenced in a study of molecular identifiers for immune sequencing clone quantification. TCRdb used MiXCR to reprocess the PCR reads, holding one entry per CDR3 protein. The repertoire includes hundreds of thousands of distinct CDR3 sequences, around 25% of them detected once, and around 0.78% sits in the top ten. The sample taken for sequencing was naive CD8+ T cells from blood, with Jurkat cell RNA spiked in. Subset given: FACS-sorted CD8+CD4-CCR7+CD45RA+ naive T cells. The receptors derive from a human donor in good health. Some libraries in this study had Jurkat cell RNA spiked in.

About this clonotype: A much larger clonotype is one base distant, so this may be a read error. The chain uses TRBV7-8 and TRBJ2-7, with 9 bases matching TRBD1. Germline values: CDR1 SGHVS, CDR2 FQNEAQ. The CDR3 has 15 residues. CDR3 DNA sequence: TGTGCCAGCGGCCCGCGGGACAGGGTAGACTACGAGCGGTACTTC. This gives the protein CASGPRDRVDYERYF.

Of note for this clonotype: This may stem from a read error, because a much larger clone lies one nucleotide away. The chain uses TRBV5-5 and TRBJ2-7; 7 nucleotides align to TRBD1. The CDR3 has 14 amino acids. Germline-derived CDR1 and CDR2 are SGHKS and YYEKEE (reference sequence). With V trimmed by 4 bases and J by 6 bases, 10 bases remained unmatched. The CDR3 spells CASSPWTGDCEQYF. The CDR3, as DNA: TGTGCCAGCAGCCCGTGGACAGGTGACTGCGAGCAGTACTTC.

With regard to this clonotype: A clone one base away is much larger, so this may be a read error. The chain employs TRBV7-9 and TRBJ2-7; the D is unclear. The germline V gene encodes CDR1 SEHNR and CDR2 FQNEAQ (reference sequence). Trimming removed 6 bases from V and 6 bases from J, with 18 bases in between. The CDR3 is made up of 14 amino acids. CDR3 amino acids: CASRFENYDCEQYF. The CDR3 DNA reads TGTGCCAGCAGGTTCGAGAACTATGACTGCGAGCAGTACTTC.

This clonotype turned up a few times. The rearrangement uses TRBV19 and TRBJ1-4; no reliable D call. CDR1 and CDR2 (germline): LNHDA, SQIVND (reference sequence). The CDR3 spans 16 residues. V gave up 9 bases and J gave up 0 bases, with 17 bases separating them. Here the CDR3 DNA reads TGTGCCAGCAAACCGTCATGGGGTGCAACTAATGAAAAACTGTTTTTT. Encoded protein: CASKPSWGATNEKLFF.

This clonotype was detected ten times or more. V is TRBV4-2 and J is TRBJ2-7; the D gene is possibly TRBD2 (5 bases). There are 14 residues in the CDR3. Germline CDR1 is LGHNA and CDR2 is YNFKEQ. Trimming cost V 0 bases and J 7 bases, with 13 bases left between them. For the CDR3, the DNA is TGTGCCAGCAGCCAAGACGTGCTTTCGGGGGAGCAGTACTTC. This translates into CASSQDVLSGEQYF.

Of note for this clonotype: Since a much larger clone is just one base distant, this may be a read error. This sequence joins TRBV7-9 and TRBJ1-2, with D uncertain. Trimming removed 0 bases from V and 0 bases from J, with 17 bases in between. Germline loops: CDR1 SEHNR, CDR2 FQNEAQ (reference sequence). There are 18 residues in the CDR3. CDR3 DNA: TGTGCCAGCAGCTTAGCGTTGATAGACGAATACCCTAACTATGGCTACACCTTC. This encodes CASSLALIDEYPNYGYTF. Filled out from reference TRBV7-9 and TRBJ1-2, the complete variable domain reads DTGVSQNPRHKITKRGQNVTFRCDPISEHNRLYWYRQTLGQGPEFLTYFQNEAQLEKSRLLSDRFSAERPKGSFSTLEIQRTEQGDSAMYLCASSLALIDEYPNYGYTFGSGTRLTVV.

This clonotype has ten or more counts. The CDR3 DNA reads TGTGCCAGCAGTTTTGCGGGGGGTAGCGAGCAGTACTTC. This codes for CASSFAGGSEQYF. This chain connects TRBV28 to TRBJ2-7; 8 nucleotides align to TRBD2. Looked up from germline, CDR1 is MDHEN and CDR2 is SYDVKM. The CDR3 covers 13 residues. J was trimmed by 6 bases and V by 3 bases; bases with no gene match: 4.

This clonotype was seen repeatedly, ten times or more. The J gene is TRBJ1-1, the V gene TRBV4-3, with a weak D call TRBD1 (6 bases). The CDR3 contains 15 residues. Trimming left V 0 bases short and J 4 bases short, with 12 bases between. Germline CDR1 and CDR2: LGHNA and YSLEER. CDR3 protein: CASSQDSDSFTEAFF. The DNA of the CDR3 is TGCGCCAGCAGCCAAGATTCGGACAGTTTCACTGAAGCTTTCTTT.

The table lists this clonotype with many counts. This rearrangement joins TRBV30 to TRBJ2-3; 9 bases map to TRBD2. The CDR3 runs to 17 residues. The V and J ends lost 1 base and 6 bases, in that order; junction bases with no gene match: 14. From germline, CDR1 is GTSNPN and CDR2 SVGIG (reference sequence). The CDR3 region is CAWSGALAGGNSDTQYF. CDR3 nucleotides: TGTGCCTGGAGTGGTGCTCTGGCGGGGGGGAATTCGGATACGCAGTATTTT.

This clonotype was picked up a small number of times. This sequence joins TRBV6-5 and TRBJ1-1, with 7 positions matching TRBD1. There are 13 residues in the CDR3. J lost 10 bases, V lost 5 bases, and 10 bases had no gene match. Germline assignment: CDR1 MNHEY and CDR2 SVGAGI. The DNA of the CDR3 is TGTGCCAGCAGTCCCGGGACAGCAGTAGGAGCTTTCTTT. Translation: CASSPGTAVGAFF.

This clonotype was counted between two and nine times. This sequence joins TRBV19 and TRBJ2-2, with TRBD2 as a possible D gene (6 bases). Trimming took off 4 bases at V and 2 bases at J, with 17 bases between the two ends. The CDR3 sequence is 17 residues long. Per germline, CDR1 LNHDA and CDR2 SQIVND (reference sequence). The CDR3 reads CASSTPRELANTGELFF. The CDR3 DNA follows: TGTGCCAGTAGTACTCCCCGGGAACTAGCTAACACCGGGGAGCTGTTTTTT.

This clonotype was seen more than once but under ten times. The chain carries TRBV19 and TRBJ1-5; D is perhaps TRBD1 (6 bases). Germline loops: CDR1 LNHDA, CDR2 SQIVND (reference sequence). CDR3 size: 14 residues. The V gene lost 3 bases and the J gene lost 6 bases, with 12 bases spanning the gap. As DNA, the CDR3 is TGTGCCAGTAGTATGGAAGGGGGTTCTCAGCCCCAGCATTTT. The encoded protein is CASSMEGGSQPQHF.

This clonotype showed up many times. The gene calls are TRBV27 and TRBJ2-7, with 9 positions matching TRBD2. The CDR3 length is 14 residues. CDR1 is MNHEY and CDR2 is SMNVEV in the germline V gene (reference sequence). J lost 5 bases, V lost 4 bases, and 6 bases had no gene match. The CDR3 DNA reads as TGTGCCAGCAGTTCGAGCGGGAGGTTGGACGAGCAGTACTTC. Residues: CASSSSGRLDEQYF.

This clonotype was seen a handful of times. J is TRBJ1-1 and V is TRBV6-4; TRBD1 matches at 10 bases. The germline V gene has CDR1 MRHNA and CDR2 SNTAGT. CDR3 length: 16 amino acids. Unmatched junction bases numbered 12, after V lost 4 bases and J lost 7 bases. The CDR3, as DNA: TGTGCCAGCAGTGCCTTACCGGGACAGGGGATCGGTGAAGCTTTCTTT. Amino acids: CASSALPGQGIGEAFF.

The table lists this clonotype with many counts. This chain uses TRBV7-2 with TRBJ1-5; unclear D gene. The germline CDR1 and CDR2 sequences are SGHTA and FQGNSA. The CDR3 covers 13 residues. V was pared by 5 bases and J by 5 bases, with 10 bases between. DNA of the CDR3: TGTGCCAGCAGCCCGCACTCTTATCAGCCCCAGCATTTT. Its protein product is CASSPHSYQPQHF.

On this clonotype itself: At one of its ends the junction is not consistent with the germline gene, which may arise from a read error. The J gene is TRBJ2-2, the V gene TRBV7-9; no firm D call. The CDR3 contains 14 residues. Per germline, CDR1 SEHNR and CDR2 FQNEAQ (reference sequence). As DNA, the CDR3 is TGTGTCAGCAGTCCCAGGACCCAACTCGGGGAGCTGTTTTTT. Protein sequence: CVSSPRTQLGELFF.

The V and J genes are TRBV19 and TRBJ2-2, with D tentatively TRBD2 (5 bases). Per germline, CDR1 LNHDA and CDR2 SQIVND (reference sequence). V was cut by 8 bases and J by 6 bases, with 16 bases left in between. The CDR3 spans 14 residues. The CDR3 is CASGGLSSAGELFF. The CDR3 region has the DNA TGTGCCAGTGGCGGGCTTTCGTCGGCCGGGGAGCTGTTTTTT.

As to this clonotype: With a much larger clone just one base away, this may be a read error. This chain links TRBV4-1 with TRBJ1-1; D gene unclear. The CDR3 has 15 residues. Trimming shortened V by 4 bases and J by 1 base, and 13 bases separated the two germline ends. CDR1 MGHRA and CDR2 YSYEKL come from the germline V gene. The CDR3, as DNA: TGCGCCAGCAGCCCAAAACCGGCAGGGAACACTGAAGCTTTCTTT. This codes for CASSPKPAGNTEAFF.

This rearrangement joins TRBV7-3 to TRBJ2-1, with 10 nucleotides matching TRBD2. Losses at the gene ends were 3 bases for V and 9 bases for J; bases not matched to a gene: 5. This CDR3 is 14 amino acids long. Germline V lookup: CDR1 SGHTA, CDR2 FQGTGA. In DNA form, the CDR3 reads TGTGCCAGCAGCTTTCTAGCGGGAGACGGTGAGCAGTTCTTC. Amino acid sequence: CASSFLAGDGEQFF.

This clonotype was detected a few times. The chain carries TRBV7-9 and TRBJ2-5; 8 positions match TRBD2. Germline loops: CDR1 SEHNR, CDR2 FQNEAQ (reference sequence). Trimming at V came to 3 bases and at J to 1 base, leaving 7 bases not matched to a gene. This CDR3 spans 16 amino acids. CDR3 residues: CASSFREAGAQETQYF. In nucleotides, the CDR3 is TGTGCCAGCAGCTTCCGAGAAGCGGGGGCCCAAGAGACCCAGTACTTC.

This chain uses TRBV6-4 with TRBJ2-7; no reliable D call. Trimming stripped 6 bases from V and 6 bases from J, with 9 bases between. The CDR3 length is 11 residues. The V gene's germline CDR1 is MRHNA and CDR2 SNTAGT. The CDR3 spells CASRYMSEQYF. The CDR3 nucleotides are TGTGCCAGCAGGTACATGAGCGAGCAGTACTTC.

This clonotype showed up many times. The V call is TRBV25-1, the J call TRBJ2-5; D possibly corresponds to TRBD2 (5 bases). The CDR3 is made up of 14 amino acids. Trimming removed 0 bases at V and 5 bases at J, with 10 bases between. Looked up from germline, CDR1 is MGHDK and CDR2 is SYGVNS. The CDR3 DNA reads as TGTGCCAGCAGTGAATATGAGGGTTCGGAGACCCAGTACTTC. As protein: CASSEYEGSETQYF.

The CDR3 is CASSPTGGGGTDTQYF. Written as DNA, the CDR3 is TGTGCCAGCAGCCCTACCGGGGGGGGGGGCACAGATACGCAGTATTTT. The chain joins TRBV5-3 to TRBJ2-3; 8 positions agree with TRBD2. TRBV5-3 is placed among ORFs of uncertain function. J gave up 1 base and V 8 bases, and 12 bases lay outside the gene matches. The CDR3 is made up of 16 amino acids.

As concerns this clonotype: An end of the junction differs from the germline gene, which may be a read error. The chain couples TRBV12-3 or TRBV12-4 to TRBJ2-3; TRBD2 might be the D (5 bases). The CDR3 totals 13 residues. CDR3: CAGSLLVADTQYF. In nucleotides, the CDR3 is TGTGCCGGCAGTTTACTAGTTGCAGATACGCAGTATTTT.

This clonotype was counted only a few times. The rearrangement links TRBV28 to TRBJ2-3; 8 nucleotides agree with TRBD2. Germline trimming cut 2 bases from V and 5 bases from J; bases unmatched to any gene: 6. The germline V gene has CDR1 MDHEN and CDR2 SYDVKM. There are 15 residues in the CDR3. CDR3 coding DNA: TGTGCCAGCAGTTTAAAAAGCGGGAGACTAGATACGCAGTATTTT. Translating gives CASSLKSGRLDTQYF.

There are many counts of this clonotype. The V and J genes are TRBV4-3 and TRBJ2-7; 12 bases align to TRBD2. The germline V gene encodes CDR1 LGHNA and CDR2 YSLEER. The CDR3 length is 16 residues. V lost 0 bases and J lost 3; bases outside the gene matches: 3. CDR3 DNA: TGCGCCAGCAGCCAAGACGCGACTAGCGGGAGCTACGAGCAGTACTTC. It is translated as CASSQDATSGSYEQYF.

As for this clonotype: One end of the junction is discordant with germline, which a read error may explain. The J gene is TRBJ1-4, the V gene TRBV28; tentative D call: TRBD1 (5 bases). From germline, CDR1 is MDHEN and CDR2 SYDVKM. The CDR3 runs to 12 residues. This chain's CDR3 is CASSQGVEKQFF. In DNA, the CDR3 is TGTGCCAGCAGTCAGGGCGTAGAAAAACAGTTTTTT.

This clonotype showed up just a few times. The chain joins TRBV7-9 to TRBJ2-1, with D perhaps being TRBD1 or TRBD2 (5 bases each). This CDR3 comprises 15 residues. Germline V gives CDR1 SEHNR, CDR2 FQNEAQ (reference sequence). Between the trimmed V and J ends, which lost 3 bases and 6 bases, there was a span of 15 bases. CDR3 loop: CASSLRGFKGNEQFF. The DNA for the CDR3 is TGTGCCAGCAGCTTGAGGGGTTTTAAGGGCAATGAGCAGTTCTTC.

This clonotype was seen ten or more times. The rearrangement links TRBV4-3 to TRBJ1-3; D remains unclear. The V gene's germline CDR1 is LGHNA and CDR2 YSLEER. This CDR3 has 16 amino acids. V lost 0 bases and J 2 bases, leaving 11 bases between the germline ends. CDR3 sequence: CASSQDWSSAGNTIYF. CDR3 sequence (DNA): TGCGCCAGCAGCCAAGACTGGAGTTCCGCTGGAAACACCATATATTTT.

This clonotype was seen only a few times. The rearrangement links TRBV11-2 to TRBJ2-5; the D call may be TRBD1 or TRBD2 (6 bases each). Trimming cost V 2 bases and J 1 base, with 14 bases left between them. This CDR3 is built from 16 residues. Germline V gives CDR1 SGHAT, CDR2 FQNNGV. The CDR3 spells CASSLSTQGLQETQYF. CDR3 nucleotide sequence: TGTGCCAGCAGCTTAAGCACACAGGGACTCCAAGAGACCCAGTACTTC. Variable domain in full (rest from reference TRBV11-2 and TRBJ2-5): EAGVAQSPRYKIIEKRQSVAFWCNPISGHATLYWYQQILGQGPKLLIQFQNNGVVDDSQLPKDRFSAERLKGVDSTLKIQPAKLEDSAVYLCASSLSTQGLQETQYFGPGTRLLVL.

This clonotype has at least ten counts. The genes are TRBV3-1 and TRBJ2-4; TRBD2 agrees at 8 bases. The CDR3 consists of 16 residues. J lost 0 bases, V lost 1 base, and 2 bases had no gene match. CDR1 LGHDT and CDR2 YNNKEL come from the germline V gene (reference sequence). CDR3 in amino acids: CASSQGAGVAKNIQYF. The CDR3 DNA follows: TGTGCCAGCAGCCAAGGAGCGGGGGTAGCCAAAAACATTCAGTACTTC.